A selection of T cell receptor beta chains follows, all from one sample in a study of T cell changes during pregnancy in multiple sclerosis. Assay: immunoSEQ multiplex PCR; the TCRdb copy retains only in-frame clones and omits some. The sample lists about 40,000 clones, roughly 90% occurring once. The starting material was CD8+ T cells from peripheral blood mononuclear cells, obtained in the first trimester of pregnancy. These receptors were obtained from a female donor with multiple sclerosis, enrolled in a pregnancy study. CDR3s include the opening cysteine and the closing phenylalanine or tryptophan. D genes are given only for firm matches. Where a row states a size, it is once, few, many or the class of an expanded clone; other rows omit it.

j_call,clone_size,d_call,v_call,cdr3_aa,cdr3_nt
TRBJ1-6,NA,NA,TRBV13,CASSSQGSDSPLHF,TGTGCCAGCAGTTCTCAGGGTTCCGATTCACCCCTCCACTTT
TRBJ2-1,once,TRBD2,TRBV5-6,CASSPAGSGGDNEQFF,TGTGCCAGCAGTCCGGCGGGGAGCGGGGGGGACAATGAGCAGTTCTTC
TRBJ2-2,once,TRBD1,TRBV25-1,CASSETGGQDTGELFF,TGTGCCAGCAGTGAGACAGGGGGCCAGGACACCGGGGAGCTGTTTTTT
TRBJ2-7,NA,NA,TRBV5-6,CASSWGGASYEQYF,TGTGCCAGCAGCTGGGGGGGGGCCTCCTACGAGCAGTACTTC
TRBJ2-7,once,NA,TRBV18,CASSPQVGQGHEQYF,TGTGCCAGCTCACCACAGGTTGGGCAGGGCCACGAGCAGTACTTC
TRBJ2-3,NA,TRBD2,TRBV11-2,CASSLPRAGGIPGDTQYF,TGTGCCAGCAGCTTACCCCGGGCGGGGGGGATACCGGGAGATACGCAGTATTTT
TRBJ2-1,NA,NA,TRBV11-2,CASSPWGGNNEQFF,TGTGCCAGCAGCCCCTGGGGAGGAAACAATGAGCAGTTCTTC
TRBJ2-1,NA,TRBD2,TRBV13,CASSLGTSGGPNEQFF,TGTGCCAGCAGCCTTGGGACTAGCGGGGGGCCCAATGAGCAGTTCTTC
TRBJ1-1,once,NA,TRBV6-5,CASSSGTEAFF,TGTGCCAGCAGTTCCGGCACTGAAGCTTTCTTT
TRBJ1-2,NA,NA,TRBV13,CASSPPESNYGYTF,TGTGCCAGCAGCCCCCCCGAGTCTAACTATGGCTACACCTTC
TRBJ2-7,NA,NA,TRBV7-6,CASSLGRGYEQYF,TGTGCCAGCAGCTTAGGTCGCGGATACGAGCAGTACTTC
TRBJ1-1,NA,TRBD1,TRBV2,CASSEGAGGQGGRDTEAFF,TGTGCCAGCAGTGAAGGGGCCGGGGGACAGGGAGGTCGAGACACTGAAGCTTTCTTT
TRBJ2-1,NA,TRBD1,TRBV19,CASSWTGNNEQFF,TGTGCCAGTAGTTGGACAGGGAACAATGAGCAGTTCTTC
TRBJ2-2,NA,TRBD2,TRBV5-1,CASSFPLSRGVGTGELFF,TGCGCCAGCAGCTTTCCGCTTTCGCGGGGGGTCGGAACCGGGGAGCTGTTTTTT
TRBJ2-7,NA,TRBD2,TRBV19,CASSTAGGTYEQYF,TGTGCCAGTAGTACAGCGGGGGGGACCTACGAGCAGTACTTC
TRBJ2-3,NA,TRBD2,TRBV7-3,CASSSSGGHGDTQYF,TGTGCCAGCAGCTCGAGCGGGGGGCATGGAGATACGCAGTATTTT
TRBJ1-1,NA,TRBD1,TRBV2,CASSETGGGDEAFF,TGTGCCAGCAGTGAGACAGGGGGCGGTGATGAAGCTTTCTTT
TRBJ1-6,once,NA,TRBV6-6,CANSGSGPDSPLHF,TGTGCGAACTCTGGGAGCGGGCCCGATTCACCCCTCCACTTT
TRBJ2-1,NA,NA,TRBV6-5,CASSYSVRVEQFF,TGTGCCAGCAGTTACTCGGTTCGCGTTGAGCAGTTCTTC
TRBJ2-4,NA,TRBD2,TRBV15,CATGEGYSQNIQYF,TGTGCCACCGGGGAGGGATACAGCCAAAACATTCAGTACTTC
TRBJ1-2,once,NA,TRBV7-6,CASSSGPAGWSNYGYTF,TGTGCCAGCAGCAGTGGGCCCGCAGGGTGGTCTAACTATGGCTACACCTTC
TRBJ2-7,NA,TRBD2,TRBV9,CASSPGTSKYEQYF,TGTGCCAGCAGCCCCGGGACTAGCAAATACGAGCAGTACTTC
TRBJ2-3,NA,TRBD2,TRBV5-5,CASYLTSGVRVDTQYF,TGTGCCAGCTACCTAACTAGCGGGGTGCGGGTCGATACGCAGTATTTT
TRBJ1-1,NA,NA,TRBV10-2,CASSELDTGTEAFF,TGCGCCAGCAGTGAGCTGGACACCGGCACTGAAGCTTTCTTT
TRBJ1-5,NA,NA,TRBV30,CAWSVDRYQPQHF,TGTGCCTGGAGTGTAGACAGATATCAGCCCCAGCATTTT
TRBJ2-5,NA,TRBD2,TRBV11-2,CASRVAGGLETQYF,TGTGCCAGCAGAGTAGCGGGGGGATTGGAGACCCAGTACTTC
TRBJ1-2,NA,NA,TRBV4-2,CASTLDPREGYTF,TGTGCCAGCACCCTAGATCCGAGGGAAGGCTACACCTTC
TRBJ2-1,NA,TRBD2,TRBV9,CASSQLTSGNEQFF,TGTGCCAGCAGTCAATTGACTAGCGGCAATGAGCAGTTCTTC
TRBJ2-3,NA,TRBD1,TRBV7-9,CASSSSGGFSDTQYF,TGTGCCAGCAGCTCCTCAGGGGGCTTTTCAGATACGCAGTATTTT
TRBJ1-1,once,NA,TRBV27,CASSFGSVNTEAFF,TGTGCCAGCTCGTTCGGTTCGGTTAACACTGAAGCTTTCTTT
TRBJ1-1,NA,NA,TRBV7-8,CATGVGTEAFF,TGTGCCACCGGGGTAGGCACTGAAGCTTTCTTT
TRBJ2-3,NA,NA,TRBV9,CASSVGDTDTQYF,TGTGCCAGCAGCGTTGGAGATACAGATACGCAGTATTTT
TRBJ2-5,NA,TRBD1,TRBV9,CASSEEQGLETQYF,TGTGCCAGCAGCGAGGAACAGGGGTTAGAGACCCAGTACTTC
TRBJ2-7,NA,NA,TRBV19,CASSIFPVPSYEQYF,TGTGCCAGTAGTATATTCCCGGTCCCGTCCTACGAGCAGTACTTC
TRBJ2-7,NA,NA,TRBV7-8,CASSSMETSYEQYF,TGTGCCAGCAGCAGCATGGAGACTAGCTACGAGCAGTACTTC
TRBJ2-3,medium-sized,NA,TRBV6-4,CASSESAGGTDTQYF,TGTGCCAGCAGTGAATCGGCAGGGGGCACAGATACGCAGTATTTT
TRBJ2-3,NA,NA,TRBV7-6,CASRRVTSTDTQYF,TGTGCCAGCAGACGGGTGACTAGCACAGATACGCAGTATTTT
TRBJ2-7,few,NA,TRBV7-8,CASSSSFSNPQYF,TGTGCCAGCAGCTCGAGCTTCTCGAACCCGCAGTACTTC
TRBJ2-1,NA,NA,TRBV7-2,CASSFPYNEQFF,TGTGCCAGCAGCTTCCCGTACAATGAGCAGTTCTTC
TRBJ1-3,NA,NA,TRBV6-1,CASSETPSSGNTIYF,TGTGCCAGCAGCGAGACACCCAGCTCTGGAAACACCATATATTTT
TRBJ2-1,NA,NA,TRBV5-4,CASSLAPDGGDEQFF,TGTGCCAGCAGCTTGGCACCCGACGGCGGGGATGAGCAGTTCTTC
TRBJ2-1,NA,NA,TRBV7-6,CASSLGSSYNEQFF,TGTGCCAGCAGCTTAGGGAGCTCCTACAATGAGCAGTTCTTC